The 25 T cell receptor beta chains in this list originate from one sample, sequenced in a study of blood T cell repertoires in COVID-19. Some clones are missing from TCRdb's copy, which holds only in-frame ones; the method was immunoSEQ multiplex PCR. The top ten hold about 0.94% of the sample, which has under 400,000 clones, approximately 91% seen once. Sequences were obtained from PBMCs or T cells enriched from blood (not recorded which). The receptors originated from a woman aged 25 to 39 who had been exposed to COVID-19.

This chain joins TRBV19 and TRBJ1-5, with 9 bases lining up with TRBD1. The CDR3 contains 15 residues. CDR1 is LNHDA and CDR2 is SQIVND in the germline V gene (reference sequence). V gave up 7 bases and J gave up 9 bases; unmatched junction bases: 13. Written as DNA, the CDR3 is TGTGCCAGTACCCCGACAGGGGGTCTCACGGGGCCCCAGCATTTT. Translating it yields CASTPTGGLTGPQHF.

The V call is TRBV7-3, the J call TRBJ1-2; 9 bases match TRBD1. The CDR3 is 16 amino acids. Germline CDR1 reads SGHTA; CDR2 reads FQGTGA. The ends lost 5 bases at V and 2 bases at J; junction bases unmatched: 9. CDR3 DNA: TGTGCCAGCAGCCCGGGACAGGGCGGATGGAACTATGGCTACACCTTC. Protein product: CASSPGQGGWNYGYTF.

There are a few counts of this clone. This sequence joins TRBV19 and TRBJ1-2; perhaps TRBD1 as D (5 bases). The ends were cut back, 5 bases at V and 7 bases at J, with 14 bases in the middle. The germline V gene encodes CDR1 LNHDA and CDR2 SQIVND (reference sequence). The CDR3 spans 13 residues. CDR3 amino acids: CASSLPNRLGYTF. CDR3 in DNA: TGTGCCAGTAGTCTCCCAAACAGGCTTGGCTACACCTTC.

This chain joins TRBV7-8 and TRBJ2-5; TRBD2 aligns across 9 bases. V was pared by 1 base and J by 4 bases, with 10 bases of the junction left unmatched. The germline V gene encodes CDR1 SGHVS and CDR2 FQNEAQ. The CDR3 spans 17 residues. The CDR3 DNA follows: TGTGCCAGCAGCTTAGTTTGGGGTAGCGGGAGTTTAGAGACCCAGTACTTC. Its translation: CASSLVWGSGSLETQYF.

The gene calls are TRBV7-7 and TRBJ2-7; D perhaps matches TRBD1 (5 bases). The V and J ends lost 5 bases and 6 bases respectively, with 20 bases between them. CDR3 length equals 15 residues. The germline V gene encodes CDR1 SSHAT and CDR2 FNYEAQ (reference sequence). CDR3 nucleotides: TGTGCCAGCAGCCTCTCGGTCGACAGCCGATCCGAGCAGTACTTC. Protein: CASSLSVDSRSEQYF.

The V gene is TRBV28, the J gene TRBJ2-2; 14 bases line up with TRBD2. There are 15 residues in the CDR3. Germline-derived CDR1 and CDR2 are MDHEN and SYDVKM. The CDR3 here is CVSRLAGGSTGELFF. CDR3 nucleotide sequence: TGTGTTTCCAGACTAGCGGGAGGGAGCACCGGGGAGCTGTTTTTT.

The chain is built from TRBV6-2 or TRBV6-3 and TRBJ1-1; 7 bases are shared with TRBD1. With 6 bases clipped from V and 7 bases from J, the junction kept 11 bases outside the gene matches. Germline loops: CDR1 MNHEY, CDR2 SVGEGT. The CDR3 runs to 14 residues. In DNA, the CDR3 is TGTGCCAGCAGCCAGACAGGGTATGCGGGTGAAGCTTTCTTT. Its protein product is CASSQTGYAGEAFF.

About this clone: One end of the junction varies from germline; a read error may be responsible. This CDR3 reads CASSEATPYNEQFF. The CDR3 nucleotides read TGTGCCAGCAGCGAAGCTACACCTTACAATGAGCAGTTCTTC. The chain recombines TRBV6-1 with TRBJ2-1; D not certain. The germline V gene has CDR1 MNHNS and CDR2 SASEGT. The CDR3 totals 14 residues.

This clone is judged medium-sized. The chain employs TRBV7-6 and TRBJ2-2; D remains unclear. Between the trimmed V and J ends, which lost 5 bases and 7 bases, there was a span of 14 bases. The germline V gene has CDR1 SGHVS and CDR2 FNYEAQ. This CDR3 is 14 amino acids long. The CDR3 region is CASSEQTPGGELFF. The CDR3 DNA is TGTGCCAGCAGCGAACAGACCCCCGGCGGGGAGCTGTTTTTT.

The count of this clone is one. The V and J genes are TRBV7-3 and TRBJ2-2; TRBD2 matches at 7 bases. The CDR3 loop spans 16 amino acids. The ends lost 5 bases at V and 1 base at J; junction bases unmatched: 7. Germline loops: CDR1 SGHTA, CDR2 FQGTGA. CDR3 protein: CASSPEASGNTGELFF. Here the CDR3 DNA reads TGTGCCAGCAGCCCTGAGGCTAGCGGGAACACCGGGGAGCTGTTTTTT.

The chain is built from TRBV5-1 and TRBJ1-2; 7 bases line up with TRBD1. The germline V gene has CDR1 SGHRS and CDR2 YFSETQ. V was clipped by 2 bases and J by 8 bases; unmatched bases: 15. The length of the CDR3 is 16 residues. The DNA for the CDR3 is TGCGCCAGCAGCTTCACCGGGACAGAAGCTGAGGTCGGCTACACCTTC. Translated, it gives CASSFTGTEAEVGYTF. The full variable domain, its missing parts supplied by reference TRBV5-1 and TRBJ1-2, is KAGVTQTPRYLIKTRGQQVTLSCSPISGHRSVSWYQQTPGQGLQFLFEYFSETQRNKGNFPGRFSGRQFSNSRSEMNVSTLELGDSALYLCASSFTGTEAEVGYTFGSGTRLTVV.

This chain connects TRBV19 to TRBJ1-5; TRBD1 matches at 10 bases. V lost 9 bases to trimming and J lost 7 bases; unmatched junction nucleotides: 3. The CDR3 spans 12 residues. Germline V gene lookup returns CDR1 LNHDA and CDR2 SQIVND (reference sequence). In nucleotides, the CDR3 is TGTGCCAGCAGACAGGGGGCCCAGCCCCAGCATTTT. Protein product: CASRQGAQPQHF.

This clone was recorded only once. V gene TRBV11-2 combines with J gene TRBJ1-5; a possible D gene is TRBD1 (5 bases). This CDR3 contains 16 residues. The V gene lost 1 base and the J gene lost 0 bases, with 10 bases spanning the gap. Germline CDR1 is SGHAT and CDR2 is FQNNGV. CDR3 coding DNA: TGTGCCAGCAGCTTAGTTGGCGGGACTAGCAATCAGCCCCAGCATTTT. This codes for CASSLVGGTSNQPQHF.

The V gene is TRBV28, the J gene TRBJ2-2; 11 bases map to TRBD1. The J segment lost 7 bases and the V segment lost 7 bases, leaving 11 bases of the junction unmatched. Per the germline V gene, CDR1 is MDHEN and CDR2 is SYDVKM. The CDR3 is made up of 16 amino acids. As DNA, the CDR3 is TGTGCCAGCACTTTCGATCGGGGACAGGGGGTCGGGGAGCTGTTTTTT. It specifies CASTFDRGQGVGELFF. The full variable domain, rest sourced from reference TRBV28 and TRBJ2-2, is DVKVTQSSRYLVKRTGEKVFLECVQDMDHENMFWYRQDPGLGLRLIYFSYDVKMKEKGDIPEGYSVSREKKERFSLILESASTNQTSMYLCASTFDRGQGVGELFFGEGSRLTVL.

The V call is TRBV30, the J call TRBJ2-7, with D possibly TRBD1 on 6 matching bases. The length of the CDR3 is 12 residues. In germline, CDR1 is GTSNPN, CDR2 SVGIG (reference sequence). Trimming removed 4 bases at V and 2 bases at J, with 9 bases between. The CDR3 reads CAWITGTYEQYF. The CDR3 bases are TGTGCCTGGATCACAGGGACCTACGAGCAGTACTTC.

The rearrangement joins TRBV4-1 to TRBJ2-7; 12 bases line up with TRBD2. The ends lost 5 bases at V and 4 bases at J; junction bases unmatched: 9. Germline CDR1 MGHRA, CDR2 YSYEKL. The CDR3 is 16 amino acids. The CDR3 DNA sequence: TGCGCCAGCAGCGGCTATCTAGCGGGAGGGCCTTACGAGCAGTACTTC. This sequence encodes CASSGYLAGGPYEQYF.

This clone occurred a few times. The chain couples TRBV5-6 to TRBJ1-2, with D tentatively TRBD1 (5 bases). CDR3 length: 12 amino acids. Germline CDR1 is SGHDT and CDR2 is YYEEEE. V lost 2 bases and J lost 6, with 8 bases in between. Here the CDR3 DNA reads TGTGCCAGCAGCTTATCCAGGGATGGCTACACCTTC. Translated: CASSLSRDGYTF.

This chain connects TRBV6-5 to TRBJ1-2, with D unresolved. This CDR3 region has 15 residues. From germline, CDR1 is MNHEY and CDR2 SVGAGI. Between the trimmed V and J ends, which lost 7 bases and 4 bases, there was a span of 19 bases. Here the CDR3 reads CASKLSEDLSYGYTF. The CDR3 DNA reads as TGTGCCAGCAAACTATCCGAGGATCTGAGCTATGGCTACACCTTC.

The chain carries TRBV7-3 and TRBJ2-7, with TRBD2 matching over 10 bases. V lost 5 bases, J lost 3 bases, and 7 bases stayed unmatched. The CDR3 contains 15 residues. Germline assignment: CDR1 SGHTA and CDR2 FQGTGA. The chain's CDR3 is CASSPASGSIYEQYF. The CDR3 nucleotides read TGTGCCAGCAGCCCCGCTAGCGGGAGCATCTACGAGCAGTACTTC.

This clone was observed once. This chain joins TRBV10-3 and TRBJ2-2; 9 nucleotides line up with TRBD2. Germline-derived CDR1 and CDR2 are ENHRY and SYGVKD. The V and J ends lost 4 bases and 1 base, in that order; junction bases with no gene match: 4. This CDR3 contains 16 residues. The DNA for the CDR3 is TGTGCCATCAGTGGGAGACTAGCGGAGAACACCGGGGAGCTGTTTTTT. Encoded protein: CAISGRLAENTGELFF.

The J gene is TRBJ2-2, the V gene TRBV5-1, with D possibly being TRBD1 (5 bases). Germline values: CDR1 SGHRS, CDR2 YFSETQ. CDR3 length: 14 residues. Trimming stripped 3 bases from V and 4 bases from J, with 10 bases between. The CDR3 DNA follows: TGCGCCAGCAGCTCGGCAGGGTTCACCGGGGAGCTGTTTTTT. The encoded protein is CASSSAGFTGELFF.

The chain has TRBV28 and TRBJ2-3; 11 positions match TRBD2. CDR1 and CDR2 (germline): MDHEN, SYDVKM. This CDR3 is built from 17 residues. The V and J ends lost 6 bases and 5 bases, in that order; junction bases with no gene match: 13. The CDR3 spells CASRPTSIAGGKDTQYF. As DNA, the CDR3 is TGTGCCAGCAGGCCGACATCTATAGCGGGAGGGAAAGATACGCAGTATTTT.

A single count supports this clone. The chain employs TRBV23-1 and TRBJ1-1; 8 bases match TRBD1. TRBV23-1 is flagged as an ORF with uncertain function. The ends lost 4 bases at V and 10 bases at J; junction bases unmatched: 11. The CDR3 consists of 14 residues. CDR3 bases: TGCGCCAGCAGTCGAGGACAGGGATTAAAGGTAGCTTTCTTT. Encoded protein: CASSRGQGLKVAFF.

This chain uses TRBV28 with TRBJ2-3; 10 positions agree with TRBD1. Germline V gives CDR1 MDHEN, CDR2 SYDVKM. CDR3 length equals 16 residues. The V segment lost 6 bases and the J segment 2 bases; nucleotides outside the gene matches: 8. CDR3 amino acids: CASSHGTGEPTDTQYF. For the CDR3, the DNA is TGTGCCAGCAGCCACGGGACAGGGGAGCCCACAGATACGCAGTATTTT. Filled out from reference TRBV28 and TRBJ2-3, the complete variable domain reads DVKVTQSSRYLVKRTGEKVFLECVQDMDHENMFWYRQDPGLGLRLIYFSYDVKMKEKGDIPEGYSVSREKKERFSLILESASTNQTSMYLCASSHGTGEPTDTQYFGPGTRLTVL.

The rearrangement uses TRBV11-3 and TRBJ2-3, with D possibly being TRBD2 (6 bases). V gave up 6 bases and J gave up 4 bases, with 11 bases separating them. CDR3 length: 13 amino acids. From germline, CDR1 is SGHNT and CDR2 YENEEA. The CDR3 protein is CASRSREADTQYF. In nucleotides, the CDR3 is TGTGCCAGCAGGTCGAGGGAGGCAGATACGCAGTATTTT.